This TCR beta chain was retrieved from a study of blood T cell repertoires in COVID-19. Study-level background: The United States, Italy and Spain provided the acute and convalescent COVID-19 samples.

The assay was immunoSEQ multiplex PCR, and TCRdb's table has in-frame clones only and misses some. The sample holds over 75,000 clones, over 75% seen once. Germline CDR1 reads SGHTA; CDR2 reads FQGNSA. The CDR3 spans 16 residues. With 3 bases removed from V and 3 bases from J, the gap between germline ends came to 17 bases. The specimen sequenced was peripheral blood. The chain employs TRBV7-2 and TRBJ1-1; a weak D match, TRBD1 (5 bases). This clonotype was sampled from a woman aged 80 or over with acute or convalescent COVID-19. The CDR3 loop reads CASSFQGLPMDTEAFF. CDR3 in DNA: TGTGCCAGCAGCTTCCAGGGACTACCAATGGACACTGAAGCTTTCTTT.